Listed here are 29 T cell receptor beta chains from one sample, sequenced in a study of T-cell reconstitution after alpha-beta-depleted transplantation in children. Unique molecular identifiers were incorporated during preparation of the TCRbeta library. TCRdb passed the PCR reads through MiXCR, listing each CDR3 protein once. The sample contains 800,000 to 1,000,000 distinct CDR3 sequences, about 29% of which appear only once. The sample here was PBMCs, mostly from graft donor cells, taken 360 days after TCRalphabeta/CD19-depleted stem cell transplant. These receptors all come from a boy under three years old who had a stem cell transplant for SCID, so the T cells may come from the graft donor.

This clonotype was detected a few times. CDR3 sequence reads: CASSLGRGSNRGVQETQYF. The CDR3 DNA sequence: TGTGCCAGCAGTCTGGGGCGGGGCTCGAACAGGGGCGTCCAAGAGACCCAGTACTTC. J is TRBJ2-5 and V is TRBV12-3 or TRBV12-4; D possibly corresponds to TRBD1 (7 bases). V was cut by 5 bases and J by 1 base, with 26 bases left in between. The CDR3 length is 19 residues.

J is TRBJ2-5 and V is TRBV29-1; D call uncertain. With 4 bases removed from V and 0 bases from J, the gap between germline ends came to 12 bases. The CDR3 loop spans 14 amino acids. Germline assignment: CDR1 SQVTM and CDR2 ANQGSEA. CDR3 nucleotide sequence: TGCAGCGTTGCTTTTATGGCCAACCAAGAGACCCAGTACTTC. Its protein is CSVAFMANQETQYF. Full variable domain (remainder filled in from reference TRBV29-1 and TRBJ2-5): SAVISQKPSRDICQRGTSLTIQCQVDSQVTMMFWYRQQPGQSLTLIATANQGSEATYESGFVIDKFPISRPNLTFSTLTVSNMSPEDSSIYLCSVAFMANQETQYFGPGTRLLVL.

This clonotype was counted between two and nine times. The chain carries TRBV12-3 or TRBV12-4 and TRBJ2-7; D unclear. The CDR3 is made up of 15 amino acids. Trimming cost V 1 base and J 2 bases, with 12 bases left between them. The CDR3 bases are TGTGCCAGCAGTTTAGTCTCAGGTCTGACCTACGAGCAGTACTTC. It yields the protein CASSLVSGLTYEQYF.

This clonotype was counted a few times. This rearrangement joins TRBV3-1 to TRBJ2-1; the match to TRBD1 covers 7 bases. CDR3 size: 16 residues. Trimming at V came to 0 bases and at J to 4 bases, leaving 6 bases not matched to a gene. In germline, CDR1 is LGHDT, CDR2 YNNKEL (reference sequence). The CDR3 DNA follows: TGTGCCAGCAGCCAAGACACCGCGACAGGGTACAATGAGCAGTTCTTC. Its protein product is CASSQDTATGYNEQFF.

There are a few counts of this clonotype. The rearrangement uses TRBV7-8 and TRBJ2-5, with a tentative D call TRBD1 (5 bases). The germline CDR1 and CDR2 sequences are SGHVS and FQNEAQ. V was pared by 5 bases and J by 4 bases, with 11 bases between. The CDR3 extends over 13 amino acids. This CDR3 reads CASSPGPSETQYF. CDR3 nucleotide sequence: TGTGCCAGCAGCCCAGGGCCCTCAGAGACCCAGTACTTC.

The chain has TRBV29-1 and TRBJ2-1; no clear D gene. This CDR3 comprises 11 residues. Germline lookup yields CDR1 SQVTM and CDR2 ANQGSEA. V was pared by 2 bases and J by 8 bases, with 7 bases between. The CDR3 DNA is TGCAGCGTTGAAATCCCCGATGAGCAGTTCTTC. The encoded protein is CSVEIPDEQFF.

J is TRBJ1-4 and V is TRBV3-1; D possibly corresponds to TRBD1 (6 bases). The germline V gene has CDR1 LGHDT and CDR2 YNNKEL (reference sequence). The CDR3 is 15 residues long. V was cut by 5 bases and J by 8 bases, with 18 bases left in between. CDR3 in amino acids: CASSRPNRDGEKLFF. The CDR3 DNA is TGTGCCAGCAGCAGACCAAACAGGGACGGAGAAAAACTGTTTTTT.

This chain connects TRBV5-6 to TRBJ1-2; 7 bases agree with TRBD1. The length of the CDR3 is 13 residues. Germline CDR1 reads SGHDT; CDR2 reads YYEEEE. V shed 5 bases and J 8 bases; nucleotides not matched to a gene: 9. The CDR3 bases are TGTGCCAGCAGATTTGGGACAGCAGGAGGCTACACCTTC. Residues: CASRFGTAGGYTF.

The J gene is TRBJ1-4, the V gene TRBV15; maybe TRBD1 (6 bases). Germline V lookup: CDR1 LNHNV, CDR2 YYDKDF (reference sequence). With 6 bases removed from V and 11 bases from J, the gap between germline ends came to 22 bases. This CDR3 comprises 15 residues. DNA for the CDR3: TGTGCCACCAGTTTCTTCAAGGGGGTAGGAGCGAAACTGTTTTTT. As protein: CATSFFKGVGAKLFF. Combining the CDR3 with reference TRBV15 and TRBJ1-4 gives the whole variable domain DAMVIQNPRYQVTQFGKPVTLSCSQTLNHNVMYWYQQKSSQAPKLLFHYYDKDFNNEADTPDNFQSRRPNTSFCFLDIRSPGLGDTAMYLCATSFFKGVGAKLFFGSGTQLSVL.

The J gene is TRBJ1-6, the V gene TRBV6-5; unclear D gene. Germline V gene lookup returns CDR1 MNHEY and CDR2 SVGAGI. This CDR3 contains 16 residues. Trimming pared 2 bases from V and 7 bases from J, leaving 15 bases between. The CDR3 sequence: CASSYLRGYRNSPLHF. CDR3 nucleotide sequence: TGTGCCAGCAGTTACCTTAGAGGGTATCGAAATTCACCCCTCCACTTT.

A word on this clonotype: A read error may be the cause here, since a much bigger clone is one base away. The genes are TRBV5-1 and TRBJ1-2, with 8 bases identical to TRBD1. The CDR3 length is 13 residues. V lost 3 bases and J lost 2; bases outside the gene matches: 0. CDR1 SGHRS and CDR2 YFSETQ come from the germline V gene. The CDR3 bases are TGCGCCAGCAGCTGGGACAGGAACTATGGCTACACCTTC. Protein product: CASSWDRNYGYTF.

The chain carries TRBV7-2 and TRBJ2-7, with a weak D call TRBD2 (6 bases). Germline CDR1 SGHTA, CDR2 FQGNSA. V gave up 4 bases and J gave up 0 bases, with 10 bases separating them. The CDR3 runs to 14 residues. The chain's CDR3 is CASSYPSDSYEQYF. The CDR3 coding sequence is TGTGCCAGCAGCTACCCTAGCGACTCCTACGAGCAGTACTTC.

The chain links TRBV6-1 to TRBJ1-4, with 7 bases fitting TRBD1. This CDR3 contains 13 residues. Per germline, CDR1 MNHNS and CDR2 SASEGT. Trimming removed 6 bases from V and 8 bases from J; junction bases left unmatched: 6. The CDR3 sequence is CASRPGQFEKLFF. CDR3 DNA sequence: TGTGCCAGCAGGCCGGGACAGTTCGAAAAACTGTTTTTT.

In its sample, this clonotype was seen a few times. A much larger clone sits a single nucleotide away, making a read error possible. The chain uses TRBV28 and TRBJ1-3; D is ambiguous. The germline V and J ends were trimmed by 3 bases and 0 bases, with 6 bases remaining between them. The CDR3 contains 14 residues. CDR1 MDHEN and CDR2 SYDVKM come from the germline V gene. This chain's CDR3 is CASSFPGSGNTIYF. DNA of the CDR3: TGTGCCAGCAGTTTCCCAGGCTCTGGAAACACCATATATTTT.

The CDR3 is CASSKEGERKAYEQYF. CDR3 nucleotides: TGTGCCAGCAGCAAAGAAGGCGAGCGGAAAGCCTACGAGCAGTACTTC. J is TRBJ2-7 and V is TRBV21-1; the D call of TRBD2 is as the table states it, not checked on the DNA. TRBV21-1 is a known pseudogene. The CDR3 contains 16 residues.

The CDR3 spells CSARTPGQGYGYTF. The CDR3 nucleotides read TGCAGCGCCCGAACCCCGGGACAGGGGTATGGCTACACCTTC. The gene calls are TRBV29-1 and TRBJ1-2; 10 positions match TRBD1. The CDR3 totals 14 residues. The V gene end was trimmed by 7 bases and the J gene end by 5 bases; junction bases not matched to a gene: 10. The germline CDR1 and CDR2 sequences are SQVTM and ANQGSEA.

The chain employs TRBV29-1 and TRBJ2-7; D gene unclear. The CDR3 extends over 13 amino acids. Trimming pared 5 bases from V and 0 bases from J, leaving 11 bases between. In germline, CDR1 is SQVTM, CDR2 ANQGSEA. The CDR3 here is CSVIGGNSYEQYF. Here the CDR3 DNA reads TGCAGCGTTATAGGTGGCAACTCCTACGAGCAGTACTTC.

In DNA form, the CDR3 reads TGCGCCAGCAGCTTGGAAGGACAGGGTAGCTATGGCTACACCTTC. It is translated as CASSLEGQGSYGYTF. V usage is TRBV5-1 and J usage is TRBJ1-2; TRBD1 matches at 8 bases. V lost 0 bases, J lost 4 bases, and 5 bases stayed unmatched. The CDR3 extends over 15 amino acids. Germline loops: CDR1 SGHRS, CDR2 YFSETQ.

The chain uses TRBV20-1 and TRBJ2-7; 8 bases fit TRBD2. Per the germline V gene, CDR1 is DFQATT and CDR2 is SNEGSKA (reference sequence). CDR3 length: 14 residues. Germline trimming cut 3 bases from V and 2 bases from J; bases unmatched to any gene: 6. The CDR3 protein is CSASVAGRTYEQYF. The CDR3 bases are TGCAGTGCTAGCGTAGCGGGGCGCACCTACGAGCAGTACTTC.

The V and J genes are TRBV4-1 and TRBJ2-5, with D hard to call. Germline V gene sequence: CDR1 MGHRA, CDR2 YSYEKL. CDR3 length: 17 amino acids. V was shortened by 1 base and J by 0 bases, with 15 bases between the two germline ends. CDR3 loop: CASSQVVRTRYQETQYF. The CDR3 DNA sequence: TGCGCCAGCAGCCAAGTGGTCCGGACCCGGTACCAAGAGACCCAGTACTTC.

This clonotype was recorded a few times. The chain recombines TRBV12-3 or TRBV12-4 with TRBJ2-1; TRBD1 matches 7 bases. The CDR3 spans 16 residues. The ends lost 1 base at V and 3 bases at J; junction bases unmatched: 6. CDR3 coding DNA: TGTGCCAGCAGTTTAGGTCGCAGGGGGTGCTACAATGAGCAGTTCTTC. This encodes CASSLGRRGCYNEQFF.

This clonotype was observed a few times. CDR3 nucleotide sequence: TGCAGTGCTAGAGGAGGAGGGGAGACCCAGTACTTC. It yields the protein CSARGGGETQYF. The V and J genes are TRBV20-1 and TRBJ2-5, with a tentative D call TRBD2 (6 bases). CDR1 is DFQATT and CDR2 is SNEGSKA in the germline V gene (reference sequence). CDR3 length equals 12 residues. The germline V and J ends were trimmed by 1 base and 5 bases, with 8 bases remaining between them.

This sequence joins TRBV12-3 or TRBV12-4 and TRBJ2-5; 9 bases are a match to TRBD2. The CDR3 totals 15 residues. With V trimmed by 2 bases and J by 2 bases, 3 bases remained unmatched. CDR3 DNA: TGTGCCAGCAGTTTAAGGCTAGCGGGACAAGAGACCCAGTACTTC. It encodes CASSLRLAGQETQYF.

CDR3 sequence reads: CSVGEEGAILTNEKLFF. The CDR3 bases are TGCAGCGTTGGCGAGGAGGGGGCCATCTTAACTAATGAAAAACTGTTTTTT. V is TRBV29-1 and J is TRBJ1-4; 7 positions agree with TRBD1. V dropped 4 bases and J dropped 1; count of bases not matched to a gene: 12. Germline V lookup: CDR1 SQVTM, CDR2 ANQGSEA. CDR3 length: 17 residues.

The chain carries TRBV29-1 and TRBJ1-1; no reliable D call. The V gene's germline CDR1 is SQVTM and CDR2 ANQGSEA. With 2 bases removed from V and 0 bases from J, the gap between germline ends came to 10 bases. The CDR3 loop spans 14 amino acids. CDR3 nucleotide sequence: TGCAGCGTTGAATGGGCGGCGGTGAACACTGAAGCTTTCTTT. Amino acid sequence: CSVEWAAVNTEAFF.

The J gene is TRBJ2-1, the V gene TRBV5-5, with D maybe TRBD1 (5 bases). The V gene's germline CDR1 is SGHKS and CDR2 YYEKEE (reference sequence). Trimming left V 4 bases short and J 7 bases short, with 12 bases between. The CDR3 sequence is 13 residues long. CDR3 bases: TGTGCCAGCAGCACGTGGGGCGTAAATGAGCAGTTCTTC. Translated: CASSTWGVNEQFF.

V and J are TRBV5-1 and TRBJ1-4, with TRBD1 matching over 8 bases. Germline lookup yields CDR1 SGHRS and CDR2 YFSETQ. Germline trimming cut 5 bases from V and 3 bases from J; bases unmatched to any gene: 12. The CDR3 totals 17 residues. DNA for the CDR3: TGCGCCAGCAGTATTCAGGGGGCGCGTACAGCTAATGAAAAACTGTTTTTT. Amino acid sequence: CASSIQGARTANEKLFF.

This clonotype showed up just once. The CDR3 sequence is CASSTTVRADEQYF. The CDR3 coding sequence is TGTGCCAGCAGTACGACAGTTCGAGCCGACGAGCAGTACTTC. The genes are TRBV28 and TRBJ2-7, with D possibly being TRBD1 (5 bases). The CDR3 runs 14 residues. The V gene lost 5 bases and the J gene lost 5 bases, with 16 bases spanning the gap. In germline, CDR1 is MDHEN, CDR2 SYDVKM.

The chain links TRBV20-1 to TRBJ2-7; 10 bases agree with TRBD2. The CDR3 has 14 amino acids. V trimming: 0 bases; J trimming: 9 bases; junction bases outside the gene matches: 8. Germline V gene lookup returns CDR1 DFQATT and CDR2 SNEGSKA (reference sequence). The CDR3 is CSARDQGTSEVQYF. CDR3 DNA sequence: TGCAGTGCTAGAGATCAAGGGACTAGCGAGGTGCAGTACTTC.